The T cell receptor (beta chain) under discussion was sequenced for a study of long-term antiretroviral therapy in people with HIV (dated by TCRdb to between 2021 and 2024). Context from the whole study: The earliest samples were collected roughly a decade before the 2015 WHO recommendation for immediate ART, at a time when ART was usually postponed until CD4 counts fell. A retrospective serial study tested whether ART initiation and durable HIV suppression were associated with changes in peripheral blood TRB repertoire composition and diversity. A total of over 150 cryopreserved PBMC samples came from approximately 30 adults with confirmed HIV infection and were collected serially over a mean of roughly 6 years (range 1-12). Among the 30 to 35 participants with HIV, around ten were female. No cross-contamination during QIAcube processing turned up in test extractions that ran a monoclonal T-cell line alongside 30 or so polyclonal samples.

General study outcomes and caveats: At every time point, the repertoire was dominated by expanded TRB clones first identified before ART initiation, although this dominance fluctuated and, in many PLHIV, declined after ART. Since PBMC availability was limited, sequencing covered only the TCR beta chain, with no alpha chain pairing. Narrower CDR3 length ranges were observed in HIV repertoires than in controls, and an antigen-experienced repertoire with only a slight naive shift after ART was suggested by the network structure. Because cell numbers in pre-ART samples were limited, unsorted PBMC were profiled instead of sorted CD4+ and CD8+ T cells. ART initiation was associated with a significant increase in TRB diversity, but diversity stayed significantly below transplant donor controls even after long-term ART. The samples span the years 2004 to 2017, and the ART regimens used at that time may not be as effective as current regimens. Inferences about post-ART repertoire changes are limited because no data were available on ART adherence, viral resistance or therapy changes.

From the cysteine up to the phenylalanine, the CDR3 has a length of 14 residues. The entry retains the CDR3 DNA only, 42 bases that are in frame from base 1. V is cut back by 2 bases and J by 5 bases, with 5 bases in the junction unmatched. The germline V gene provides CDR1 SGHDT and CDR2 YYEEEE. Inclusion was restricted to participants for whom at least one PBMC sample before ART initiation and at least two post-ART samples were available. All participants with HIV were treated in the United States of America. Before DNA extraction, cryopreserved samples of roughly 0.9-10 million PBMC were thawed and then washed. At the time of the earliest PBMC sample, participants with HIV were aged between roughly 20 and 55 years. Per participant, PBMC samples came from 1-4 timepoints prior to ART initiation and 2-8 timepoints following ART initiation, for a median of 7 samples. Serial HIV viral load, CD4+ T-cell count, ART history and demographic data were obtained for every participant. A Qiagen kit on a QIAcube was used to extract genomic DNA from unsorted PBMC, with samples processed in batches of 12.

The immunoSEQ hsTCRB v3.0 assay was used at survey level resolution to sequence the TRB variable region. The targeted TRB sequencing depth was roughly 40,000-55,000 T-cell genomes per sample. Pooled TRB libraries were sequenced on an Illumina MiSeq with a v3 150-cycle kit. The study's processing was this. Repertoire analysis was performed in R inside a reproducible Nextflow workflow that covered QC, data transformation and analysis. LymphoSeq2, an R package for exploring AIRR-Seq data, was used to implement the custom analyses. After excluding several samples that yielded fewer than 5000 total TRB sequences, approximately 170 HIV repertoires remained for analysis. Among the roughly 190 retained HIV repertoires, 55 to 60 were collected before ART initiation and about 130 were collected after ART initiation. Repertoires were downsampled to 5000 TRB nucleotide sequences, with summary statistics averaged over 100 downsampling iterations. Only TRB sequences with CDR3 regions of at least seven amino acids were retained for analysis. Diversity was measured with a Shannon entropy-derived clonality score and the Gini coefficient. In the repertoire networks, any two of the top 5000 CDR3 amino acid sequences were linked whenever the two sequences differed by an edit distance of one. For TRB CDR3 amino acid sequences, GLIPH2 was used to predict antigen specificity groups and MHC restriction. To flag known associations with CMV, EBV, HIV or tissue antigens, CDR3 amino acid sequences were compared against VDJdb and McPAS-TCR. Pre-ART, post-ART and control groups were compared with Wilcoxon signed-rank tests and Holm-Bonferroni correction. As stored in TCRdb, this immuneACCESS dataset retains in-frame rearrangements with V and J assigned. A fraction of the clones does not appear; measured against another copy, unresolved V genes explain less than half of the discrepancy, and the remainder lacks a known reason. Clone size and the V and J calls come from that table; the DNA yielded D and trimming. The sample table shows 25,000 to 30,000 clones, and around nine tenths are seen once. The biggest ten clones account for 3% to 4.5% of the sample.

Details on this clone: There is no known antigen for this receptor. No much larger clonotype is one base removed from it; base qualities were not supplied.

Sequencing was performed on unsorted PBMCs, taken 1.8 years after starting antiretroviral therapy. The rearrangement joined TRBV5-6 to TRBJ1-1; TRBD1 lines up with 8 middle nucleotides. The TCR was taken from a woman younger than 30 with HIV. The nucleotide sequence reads TGTGCCAGCAGCTTTGGGTACAGGGGGACTGAAGCTTTCTTT. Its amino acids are CASSFGYRGTEAFF.